Below are 26 T cell receptor beta chains sequenced from a single sample in a study of patients and donors after allogeneic stem cell transplantation. TCRdb called the RT-PCR reads again in MiXCR, with one record for every CDR3 protein. The data contain about a million distinct CDR3 sequences, roughly 17% of them seen just once; the ten biggest clones take up roughly 6%. Material for sequencing was blood, either unsorted or a sorted T cell fraction (not recorded which). The receptors derive from a human donor who was either an allogeneic HSCT recipient or a stem cell or donor lymphocyte infusion donor (not recorded which). It is not recorded whose cells these are; they may come from a transplant donor.

J is TRBJ2-7 and V is TRBV20-1; TRBD2 agrees at 11 bases. The V segment lost 5 bases and the J segment 3 bases; nucleotides outside the gene matches: 9. Germline CDR1 is DFQATT and CDR2 is SNEGSKA (reference sequence). This CDR3 comprises 15 residues. The CDR3 DNA reads as TGCAGTGCTGCGACAATAGCGGGAGGGCTCTACGAGCAGTACTTC. It specifies CSAATIAGGLYEQYF.

The rearrangement uses TRBV5-8 and TRBJ1-5, with 7 bases identical to TRBD1. The junction had 5 bases not matched to a gene; V was cut back by 3 bases and J by 2 bases. Per the germline V gene, CDR1 is SGHTS and CDR2 is YDEGEE. The CDR3 consists of 15 residues. The CDR3 protein is CASSSFDRGNQPQHF. The CDR3 DNA is TGTGCCAGCAGCTCGTTCGACAGGGGCAATCAGCCCCAGCATTTT.

There are a few counts of this clonotype. The CDR3 loop is CASSQTSGGRYNEQFF. CDR3 DNA: TGTGCCAGCAGCCAAACTAGCGGGGGGAGGTACAATGAGCAGTTCTTC. This chain joins TRBV4-2 and TRBJ2-1; 12 bases are shared with TRBD2. V was pared by 2 bases and J by 4 bases, with 3 bases of the junction left unmatched. The CDR3 loop spans 16 amino acids. CDR1 is LGHNA, CDR2 YNFKEQ, per germline.

The chain combines TRBV10-2 with TRBJ2-3; TRBD2 might be the D (7 bases). Germline V gene sequence: CDR1 WSHSY, CDR2 SAAADI. The CDR3 is 15 amino acids. V gave up 6 bases and J gave up 1 base, with 14 bases separating them. The DNA for the CDR3 is TGCGCCAGCAGCCCTGGGCGGGGGCGCACAGATACGCAGTATTTT. Protein: CASSPGRGRTDTQYF.

This clonotype has a handful of counts. The V call is TRBV12-3 or TRBV12-4, the J call TRBJ2-7; 13 bases match TRBD2. The V segment lost 5 bases and the J segment 6 bases; nucleotides outside the gene matches: 7. This CDR3 comprises 15 residues. CDR3 nucleotides: TGTGCCAGCAGTCCACCGGGACTAGCGGGGACCGAGCAGTACTTC. Protein sequence: CASSPPGLAGTEQYF.

This clonotype has just a few counts. The chain employs TRBV3-1 and TRBJ2-7; maybe TRBD1 (5 bases). V was shortened by 4 bases and J by 7 bases, with 17 bases between the two germline ends. This CDR3 contains 14 residues. The germline gives CDR1 LGHDT, CDR2 YNNKEL (reference sequence). The CDR3 here is CASSLGSYHREQYF. The CDR3 DNA follows: TGTGCCAGCAGCCTCGGGTCTTATCACAGGGAGCAGTACTTC.

A few counts support this clonotype. V and J are TRBV6-1 and TRBJ1-2; 7 bases align to TRBD1. Germline V gene sequence: CDR1 MNHNS, CDR2 SASEGT. V trimming: 8 bases; J trimming: 8 bases; junction bases outside the gene matches: 11. This CDR3 region has 13 residues. The DNA of the CDR3 is TGTGCCAGCCGCCCCAGAGGGGGCGTGGGCTACACCTTC. Protein sequence: CASRPRGGVGYTF.

The chain recombines TRBV12-3 or TRBV12-4 with TRBJ2-1, with D perhaps matching TRBD2 (7 bases). The CDR3 length is 15 residues. V was pared by 3 bases and J by 2 bases, with 11 bases between. CDR3 sequence: CASSFKGGPYNEQFF. For the CDR3, the DNA is TGTGCCAGCAGTTTTAAGGGGGGGCCCTACAATGAGCAGTTCTTC.

The chain combines TRBV12-3 or TRBV12-4 with TRBJ1-1, with TRBD1 matching 10 bases. The CDR3 is 16 residues long. J gave up 1 base and V 6 bases, and 8 bases lay outside the gene matches. The CDR3 bases are TGTGCCAGCAGCCCCGGGGACAGGGGAAAGAACACTGAAGCTTTCTTT. Its translation: CASSPGDRGKNTEAFF.

In its sample, this clonotype was seen a few times. This chain links TRBV20-1 with TRBJ2-1; 8 bases are shared with TRBD2. Per germline, CDR1 DFQATT and CDR2 SNEGSKA (reference sequence). The CDR3 contains 13 residues. The ends lost 3 bases at V and 4 bases at J; junction bases unmatched: 2. CDR3 protein: CSASGRAYNEQFF. The CDR3 nucleotides are TGCAGTGCTAGCGGGAGGGCTTACAATGAGCAGTTCTTC.

This chain uses TRBV6-2 or TRBV6-3 with TRBJ2-1; D is ambiguous. The germline V gene encodes CDR1 MNHEY and CDR2 SVGEGT. CDR3 length: 13 amino acids. V lost 4 bases to trimming and J lost 13 bases, with 17 bases between them. CDR3 protein: CASSSNRRPSQFF. CDR3 DNA sequence: TGTGCCAGCAGTTCCAACAGACGCCCTAGTCAGTTCTTC.

This clonotype was counted a single time. The chain carries TRBV18 and TRBJ2-2, with 9 bases matching TRBD2. The CDR3 is made up of 16 amino acids. V shed 8 bases, J shed 7 bases, and the junction held 14 bases outside the gene matches. Germline CDR1 and CDR2: KGHSH and LQKENI. The CDR3 region is CASIPAGLALSGELFF. The CDR3, as DNA: TGTGCCAGCATACCAGCGGGACTAGCTTTAAGCGGGGAGCTGTTTTTT.

This clonotype was counted only a few times. The chain carries TRBV6-1 and TRBJ2-7; TRBD1 is a possible D gene (5 bases). The germline V gene encodes CDR1 MNHNS and CDR2 SASEGT. Trimming pared 8 bases from V and 0 bases from J, leaving 14 bases between. This CDR3 is built from 14 residues. The CDR3 loop is CASGPSTVSYEQYF. The CDR3 nucleotides read TGTGCCAGCGGGCCTTCGACAGTCTCCTACGAGCAGTACTTC.

This clonotype was picked up a small number of times. This sequence joins TRBV4-2 and TRBJ2-2, with D unresolved. The CDR3 spans 13 residues. Germline CDR1 reads LGHNA; CDR2 reads YNFKEQ. The V gene lost 0 bases and the J gene lost 6 bases, with 5 bases spanning the gap. CDR3 residues: CASSQEPAGELFF. CDR3 DNA sequence: TGTGCCAGCAGCCAAGAGCCGGCCGGGGAGCTGTTTTTT.

The V call is TRBV2, the J call TRBJ1-6, with a possible D match to TRBD1 (6 bases). V lost 6 bases to trimming and J lost 9 bases, with 21 bases between them. The CDR3 is 16 amino acids. Looked up from germline, CDR1 is SNHLY and CDR2 is FYNNEI. Written as DNA, the CDR3 is TGTGCCAGCAGGAGAACGGACAGTGTCCCGAGTTCACCCCTCCACTTT. This codes for CASRRTDSVPSSPLHF.

The V gene is TRBV25-1, the J gene TRBJ2-7; perhaps TRBD1 as D (7 bases). The germline gives CDR1 MGHDK, CDR2 SYGVNS. The CDR3 consists of 15 residues. V was cut by 6 bases and J by 2 bases, with 17 bases left in between. The CDR3 sequence: CASSRRDSDAYEQYF. CDR3 DNA: TGTGCCAGCAGCAGGCGGGACAGTGACGCCTACGAGCAGTACTTC.

This clonotype was seen more than once but under ten times. The chain carries TRBV4-2 and TRBJ2-7; 12 bases are shared with TRBD2. The CDR3 spans 16 residues. V lost 1 base to trimming and J lost 3 bases; unmatched junction nucleotides: 4. CDR1 LGHNA and CDR2 YNFKEQ come from the germline V gene. CDR3 coding DNA: TGTGCCAGCAGCCAAGTCCTAGCGGGGGGGGTCTACGAGCAGTACTTC. Translation gives CASSQVLAGGVYEQYF.

This clonotype was counted only a few times. The CDR3 reads CASSTKTSYNEQFF. The CDR3 bases are TGTGCCAGCAGCACCAAGACAAGTTACAATGAGCAGTTCTTC. V and J are TRBV7-9 and TRBJ2-1; D remains unclear. The CDR3 extends over 14 amino acids. Deletions cut 5 bases from V and 4 bases from J, with 12 bases between. CDR1 is SEHNR and CDR2 is FQNEAQ in the germline V gene (reference sequence). Using reference TRBV7-9 and TRBJ2-1 for the parts outside the CDR3, the full variable domain is DTGVSQNPRHKITKRGQNVTFRCDPISEHNRLYWYRQTLGQGPEFLTYFQNEAQLEKSRLLSDRFSAERPKGSFSTLEIQRTEQGDSAMYLCASSTKTSYNEQFFGPGTRLTVL.

The chain couples TRBV6-5 to TRBJ2-7, with 13 bases that match TRBD2. The CDR3 is made up of 17 amino acids. J lost 2 bases, V lost 0 bases, and 4 bases had no gene match. In germline, CDR1 is MNHEY, CDR2 SVGAGI. This chain's CDR3 is CASSYSGTSGKAYEQYF. CDR3 in DNA: TGTGCCAGCAGTTACTCCGGGACTAGCGGGAAAGCCTACGAGCAGTACTTC.

The chain links TRBV10-3 to TRBJ1-2; D is perhaps TRBD1 (5 bases). Germline V gene lookup returns CDR1 ENHRY and CDR2 SYGVKD. The CDR3 covers 14 residues. V shed 7 bases and J shed 4 bases, with 16 bases lying between them. The CDR3 sequence: CAINPQGGGYGYTF. CDR3 in DNA: TGTGCCATCAATCCTCAGGGTGGGGGCTATGGCTACACCTTC.

This clonotype was found a few times. The V call is TRBV7-2, the J call TRBJ1-2; TRBD1 matches 7 bases. V lost 5 bases, J lost 10 bases, and 10 bases stayed unmatched. CDR3 length equals 13 residues. Germline V lookup: CDR1 SGHTA, CDR2 FQGNSA. CDR3 loop: CASSDGQDAAYTF. The CDR3 coding sequence is TGTGCCAGCAGCGATGGACAGGATGCCGCCTACACCTTC.

This clonotype has only a few counts. This chain uses TRBV20-1 with TRBJ1-1, with a tentative D call TRBD1 (6 bases). In germline, CDR1 is DFQATT, CDR2 SNEGSKA (reference sequence). The V and J ends lost 6 bases and 2 bases respectively, with 19 bases between them. This CDR3 region has 15 residues. CDR3 bases: TGCAGTGCCCAAAGGGGGGACACAAGAAACACTGAAGCTTTCTTT. Protein: CSAQRGDTRNTEAFF.

Many counts were recorded for this clonotype. The chain couples TRBV12-3 or TRBV12-4 to TRBJ2-7, with TRBD1 matching over 9 bases. Unmatched junction bases numbered 10, after V lost 1 base and J lost 9 bases. The CDR3 runs to 15 residues. In nucleotides, the CDR3 is TGTGCCAGCAGTTTAGGTGGGACAGGGCGATCAGGGCAGTACTTC. Protein product: CASSLGGTGRSGQYF.

The gene calls are TRBV28 and TRBJ2-4, with D unresolved. CDR3 size: 16 residues. Trimming cost V 3 bases and J 1 base, with 13 bases left between them. CDR1 is MDHEN, CDR2 SYDVKM, per germline. CDR3 protein: CASSFNPNRAKNIQYF. In DNA form, the CDR3 reads TGTGCCAGCAGTTTTAATCCCAATCGGGCCAAAAACATTCAGTACTTC.

This clonotype was found many times. V gene TRBV6-2 or TRBV6-3 combines with J gene TRBJ2-7, with TRBD2 matching over 8 bases. Germline V gives CDR1 MNHEY, CDR2 SVGEGT. V gave up 5 bases and J gave up 2 bases; unmatched junction bases: 5. The CDR3 consists of 14 residues. CDR3 coding DNA: TGTGCCAGCAGTCCGGGGGGGACACCCTACGAGCAGTACTTC. It yields the protein CASSPGGTPYEQYF.

This chain uses TRBV20-1 with TRBJ2-3; D unresolved. Germline lookup yields CDR1 DFQATT and CDR2 SNEGSKA (reference sequence). Trimming left V 0 bases short and J 1 base short, with 17 bases between. This CDR3 contains 17 residues. The DNA of the CDR3 is TGCAGTGCTAGAGATTCCTTACCGGTGTGGGGCACAGATACGCAGTATTTT. Protein: CSARDSLPVWGTDTQYF.